This TCR beta chain was sequenced during a study of cytomegalovirus exposure and HLA in healthy donors. Study observations and caveats: Relative to the approximately 700-donor mean, N-insertions were reportedly fewer in an Asian-associated ancestry cluster in a later analysis. In a later analysis, HLA-associated TCR beta chains were more clonally expanded than equally common others. In the analysis, some V segments, TRBV6-2 and TRBV6-3 included, were excluded as indistinguishable.

V was pared by 2 bases and J by 2 bases, with 2 bases of the junction left unmatched. CDR3 size: 16 residues. Looked up from germline, CDR1 is SNHLY and CDR2 is FYNNEI. Note on this clone: No antigen is known for it.

With 60 Vbeta and 13 Jbeta primers, the PCR was carried out. Only in-frame clones appear in the TCRdb table, and some are missing; sequencing was by immunoSEQ multiplex PCR. The data show approximately 100,000 clones, approximately 9% seen once. What was sequenced was PBMCs. This TCR was sampled from a man between 45 and 60 years old in good health and CMV-seropositive. This chain links TRBV2 with TRBJ2-5; TRBD2 matches at 13 bases. Here the CDR3 reads CASSEPGLAGQETQYF. The CDR3 DNA reads as TGTGCCAGCAGTGAACCGGGACTAGCGGGACAAGAGACCCAGTACTTC. The whole variable domain, filled in from reference TRBV2 and TRBJ2-5, reads EPEVTQTPSHQVTQMGQEVILRCVPISNHLYFYWYRQILGQKVEFLVSFYNNEISEKSEIFDDQFSVERPDGSNFTLKIRSTKLEDSAMYFCASSEPGLAGQETQYFGPGTRLLVL.